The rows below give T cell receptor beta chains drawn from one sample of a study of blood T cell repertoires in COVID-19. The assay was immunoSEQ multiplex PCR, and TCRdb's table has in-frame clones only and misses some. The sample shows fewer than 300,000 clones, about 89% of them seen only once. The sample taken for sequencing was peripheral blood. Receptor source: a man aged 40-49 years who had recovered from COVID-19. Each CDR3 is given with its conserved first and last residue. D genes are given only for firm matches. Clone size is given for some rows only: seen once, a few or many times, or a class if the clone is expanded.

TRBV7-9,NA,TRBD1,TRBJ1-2,CASSLFSGGQGPGYTF,TGTGCCAGCAGCTTATTCTCTGGGGGACAGGGCCCGGGCTACACCTTC
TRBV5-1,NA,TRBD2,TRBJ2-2,CASSHEREANTGELFF,TGCGCCAGCAGCCATGAGCGGGAGGCCAACACCGGGGAGCTGTTTTTT
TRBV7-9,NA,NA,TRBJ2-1,CASSLETDYNEQFF,TGTGCCAGCAGCTTAGAGACAGATTACAATGAGCAGTTCTTC
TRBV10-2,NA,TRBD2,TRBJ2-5,CASRREAGGRETQYF,TGCGCCAGCAGGCGGGAAGCGGGGGGGCGGGAGACCCAGTACTTC
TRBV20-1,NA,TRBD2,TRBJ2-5,CSASSGEAQETQYF,TGCAGTGCTAGTAGCGGGGAGGCACAGGAGACCCAGTACTTC
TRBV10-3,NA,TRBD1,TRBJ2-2,CAISVGQGLTGELFF,TGTGCCATCAGTGTGGGACAGGGGCTCACCGGGGAGCTGTTTTTT
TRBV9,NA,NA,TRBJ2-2,CASSVLVSPGELFF,TGTGCCAGCAGCGTATTAGTTTCCCCCGGGGAGCTGTTTTTT
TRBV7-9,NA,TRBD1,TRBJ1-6,CASSQPYGTGNSNSPLHF,TGTGCCAGCAGCCAACCCTACGGGACAGGGAATTCAAATTCACCCCTCCACTTT
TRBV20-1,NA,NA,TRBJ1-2,CSGAGFYTF,TGCAGTGGGGCGGGTTTCTACACCTTC
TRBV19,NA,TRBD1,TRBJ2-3,CASSIPGTVDTQYF,TGTGCCAGTAGTATTCCCGGGACAGTCGATACGCAGTATTTT
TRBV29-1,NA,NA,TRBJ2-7,CSVDGAGGKYEQYF,TGCAGCGTTGATGGGGCAGGCGGAAAATACGAGCAGTACTTC
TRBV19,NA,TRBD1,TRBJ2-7,CASSIETGYYEQYF,TGTGCCAGTAGTATCGAGACAGGGTACTACGAGCAGTACTTC
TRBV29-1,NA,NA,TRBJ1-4,CSVGSGEKLFF,TGCAGCGTCGGATCGGGGGAAAAACTGTTTTTT
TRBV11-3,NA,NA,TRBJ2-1,CASSRAAPPGTSYNEQFF,TGTGCCAGCAGCCGTGCGGCCCCTCCGGGAACCTCCTACAATGAGCAGTTCTTC
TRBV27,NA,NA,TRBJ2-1,CASKDYAYNEQFF,TGTGCCAGCAAGGACTACGCCTACAATGAGCAGTTCTTC
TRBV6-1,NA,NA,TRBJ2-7,CASSEAPGGGAYEQYF,TGTGCCAGCAGTGAAGCGCCTGGAGGGGGCGCGTACGAGCAGTACTTC
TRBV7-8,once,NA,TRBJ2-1,CASSLVQNEQFF,TGTGCCAGCAGCTTAGTCCAAAATGAGCAGTTCTTC
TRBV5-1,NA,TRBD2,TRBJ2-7,CASSLGSGRAGEQYF,TGCGCCAGCAGCTTGGGTAGCGGGAGGGCCGGCGAGCAGTACTTC
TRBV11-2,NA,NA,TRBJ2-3,CASSAVPPRDTDTQYF,TGTGCCAGCAGCGCGGTCCCTCCGCGGGACACAGATACGCAGTATTTT
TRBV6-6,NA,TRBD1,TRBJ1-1,CASDRESSTEAFF,TGTGCCAGCGACAGGGAGTCGAGCACTGAAGCTTTCTTT
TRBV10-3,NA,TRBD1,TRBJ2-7,CAISALSRGQGAYEQYF,TGTGCCATCAGTGCTCTCTCACGCGGACAGGGGGCCTACGAGCAGTACTTC
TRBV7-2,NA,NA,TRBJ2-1,CASSFLQNNEQFF,TGTGCCAGCAGCTTTCTCCAGAACAATGAGCAGTTCTTC
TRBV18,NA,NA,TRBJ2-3,CASSPLGEVDTQYF,TGTGCCAGCTCACCACTTGGGGAGGTGGATACGCAGTATTTT
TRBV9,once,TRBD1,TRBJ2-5,CASSDRTDREETQYF,TGTGCCAGCAGCGACCGAACGGACAGGGAAGAGACCCAGTACTTC
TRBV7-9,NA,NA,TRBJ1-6,CASSSDSDNSPLHF,TGTGCCAGCAGCTCTGACAGCGATAATTCACCCCTCCACTTT
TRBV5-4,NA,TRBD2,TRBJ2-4,CASSLIAGGQAKNIQYF,TGTGCCAGCAGCTTAATAGCGGGGGGGCAGGCCAAAAACATTCAGTACTTC
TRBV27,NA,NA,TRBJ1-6,CASSFVGASPLHF,TGTGCCAGCAGTTTCGTCGGTGCTTCACCCCTCCACTTT
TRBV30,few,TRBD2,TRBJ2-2,CAWGTSRYTGELFF,TGTGCCTGGGGGACTAGCCGATACACCGGGGAGCTGTTTTTT
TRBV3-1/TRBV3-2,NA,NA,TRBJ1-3,CASSREGGRVGNTIYF,TGTGCCAGCAGTCGAGAAGGGGGAAGAGTTGGAAACACCATATATTTT
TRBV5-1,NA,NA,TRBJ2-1,CASRPGGLDEQFF,TGCGCCAGCAGGCCGGGGGGCCTCGATGAGCAGTTCTTC
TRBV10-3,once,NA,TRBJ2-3,CAIREPGLPDTQYF,TGTGCCATCAGAGAGCCGGGACTCCCAGATACGCAGTATTTT
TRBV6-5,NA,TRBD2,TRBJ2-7,CASSPPGLADYEQYF,TGTGCCAGCAGCCCACCGGGACTAGCGGATTACGAGCAGTACTTC
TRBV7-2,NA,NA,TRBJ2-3,CASSSTPGDTQYF,TGTGCCAGCAGCTCCACGCCGGGAGATACGCAGTATTTT
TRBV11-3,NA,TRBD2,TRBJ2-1,CASSLVMAGGLNEQFF,TGTGCCAGCAGCTTAGTGATGGCGGGAGGGCTCAATGAGCAGTTCTTC
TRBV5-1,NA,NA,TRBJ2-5,CASGTNRVQETQYF,TGCGCCAGCGGGACAAACAGGGTGCAAGAGACCCAGTACTTC
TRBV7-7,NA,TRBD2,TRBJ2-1,CASSLLAGGNEQFF,TGTGCCAGCAGCTTACTAGCGGGAGGCAATGAGCAATTCTTC
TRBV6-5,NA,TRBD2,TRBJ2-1,CASSRAGLSYNEQFF,TGTGCCAGCAGTAGAGCGGGGCTCTCCTACAATGAGCAGTTCTTC
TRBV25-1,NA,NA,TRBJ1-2,CASSDRGTGYTF,TGTGCCAGCAGTGATAGGGGCACCGGCTACACCTTC
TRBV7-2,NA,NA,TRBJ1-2,CASSLEFRSAVGYTF,TGTGCCAGCAGCTTAGAGTTCCGATCCGCAGTTGGCTACACCTTC
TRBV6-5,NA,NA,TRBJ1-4,CASSDRKNEKLFF,TGTGCCAGCAGCGACAGGAAAAATGAAAAACTGTTTTTT
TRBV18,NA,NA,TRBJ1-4,CASSPRPPTVDEKLFF,TGTGCCAGCTCACCACGGCCGCCGACAGTCGATGAAAAACTGTTTTTT
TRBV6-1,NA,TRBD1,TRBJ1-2,CASSGRTGRKANYGYTF,TGTGCCAGCAGTGGGAGGACAGGGCGGAAAGCTAACTATGGCTACACCTTC
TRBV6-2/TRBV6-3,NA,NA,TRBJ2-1,CASSLYGSPGNEQFF,TGTGCCAGCAGTTTGTACGGGAGCCCAGGCAATGAGCAGTTCTTC
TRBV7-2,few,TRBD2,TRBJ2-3,CASSYHLRGRAQDTQYF,TGTGCCAGCAGCTACCACCTCCGCGGGAGGGCCCAAGATACGCAGTATTTT
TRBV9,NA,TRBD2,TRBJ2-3,CASSVAAGGPDTQYF,TGTGCCAGCAGCGTAGCAGCGGGGGGGCCAGATACGCAGTATTTT